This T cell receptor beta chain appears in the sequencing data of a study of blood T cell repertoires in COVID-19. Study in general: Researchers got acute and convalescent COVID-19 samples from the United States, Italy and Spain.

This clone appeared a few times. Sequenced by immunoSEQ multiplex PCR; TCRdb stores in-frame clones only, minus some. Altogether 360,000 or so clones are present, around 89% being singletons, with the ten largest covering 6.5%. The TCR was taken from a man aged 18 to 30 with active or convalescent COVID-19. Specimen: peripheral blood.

The CDR3 coding sequence is TGTGCCACCAGCGTAGACAGGGGAATCTATGGCTACACCTTC. Translation gives CATSVDRGIYGYTF. The rearrangement links TRBV15 to TRBJ1-2; 8 positions agree with TRBD1. Germline trimming cut 5 bases from V and 4 bases from J; bases unmatched to any gene: 6. The CDR3 is made up of 14 amino acids. Per germline, CDR1 LNHNV and CDR2 YYDKDF (reference sequence).